The 16 T cell receptor beta chains in this list originate from one sample, sequenced in a study of cytomegalovirus exposure and HLA in healthy donors. It was with 60 Vbeta and 13 Jbeta primers that the PCR ran. Here immunoSEQ multiplex PCR was the method, and the copy in TCRdb shows in-frame clones only, minus some. The sample lists some 200,000 clones, more than 80% occurring once. Sequencing was done on a sample of PBMCs. These TCRs come from a woman aged 45-59 years in good health and CMV-seropositive.

This chain connects TRBV2 to TRBJ1-1, with D unclear. Trimming left V 6 bases short and J 4 bases short, with 24 bases between. The CDR3 length is 17 residues. Germline V gives CDR1 SNHLY, CDR2 FYNNEI. The CDR3 region has the DNA TGTGCCAGCAGGAGGAGGACCCCGGGCGACTTAGGCACTGAAGCTTTCTTT. This gives the protein CASRRRTPGDLGTEAFF.

The gene calls are TRBV6-1 and TRBJ1-1; 9 nucleotides match TRBD1. Trimming took 7 bases from V and 6 from J; bases not matched to a gene: 9. This CDR3 is 14 amino acids long. The germline V gene has CDR1 MNHNS and CDR2 SASEGT. CDR3 coding DNA: TGTGCCAGCAAACTAATGACAGGGGGGCCTGAAGCTTTCTTT. Translated: CASKLMTGGPEAFF.

This clone occurred once. The rearrangement joins TRBV4-2 to TRBJ2-1; D possibly corresponds to TRBD2 (5 bases). The CDR3 consists of 15 residues. Looked up from germline, CDR1 is LGHNA and CDR2 is YNFKEQ. V lost 0 bases, J lost 5 bases, and 11 bases lay in between. The CDR3 DNA is TGTGCCAGCAGCCAAGAAAATCGGGGAAACAATGAGCAGTTCTTC. Translating it yields CASSQENRGNNEQFF.

Here the CDR3 reads CASSVSGGVNTEAFF. In nucleotides, the CDR3 is TGTGCCAGCAGCGTATCCGGGGGGGTGAACACTGAAGCTTTCTTT. The gene calls are TRBV9 and TRBJ1-1, with D tentatively TRBD1 (5 bases). CDR1 is SGDLS, CDR2 YYNGEE, per germline. V lost 1 base and J 0 bases, leaving 10 bases between the germline ends. The CDR3 consists of 15 residues.

This chain uses TRBV5-4 with TRBJ1-2; TRBD1 agrees at 10 bases. The V and J ends lost 3 bases and 6 bases, in that order; junction bases with no gene match: 2. The CDR3 runs to 13 residues. In germline, CDR1 is SGHNT, CDR2 YYREEE (reference sequence). The CDR3 region is CASSSGTGDGYTF. DNA of the CDR3: TGTGCCAGCAGCTCCGGGACAGGGGATGGCTACACCTTC.

This chain connects TRBV6-4 to TRBJ2-3; 10 bases align to TRBD1. Germline-derived CDR1 and CDR2 are MRHNA and SNTAGT. J gave up 1 base and V 3 bases, and 4 bases lay outside the gene matches. The CDR3 extends over 16 amino acids. CDR3 residues: CASSEDGTGGTDTQYF. In DNA, the CDR3 is TGTGCCAGCAGTGAAGACGGGACAGGGGGCACAGATACGCAGTATTTT.

The chain links TRBV15 to TRBJ1-6; D uncertain. CDR1 is LNHNV, CDR2 YYDKDF, per germline (reference sequence). Trimming took off 5 bases at V and 10 bases at J, with 18 bases between the two ends. The CDR3 has 15 residues. The CDR3 nucleotides are TGTGCCACCAGCGCCTATCCACGGGGAGAGTCACCCCTCCACTTT. This sequence encodes CATSAYPRGESPLHF. The full variable domain, its missing parts supplied by reference TRBV15 and TRBJ1-6, is DAMVIQNPRYQVTQFGKPVTLSCSQTLNHNVMYWYQQKSSQAPKLLFHYYDKDFNNEADTPDNFQSRRPNTSFCFLDIRSPGLGDTAMYLCATSAYPRGESPLHFGNGTRLTVT.

The chain employs TRBV14 and TRBJ1-4; D is undetermined. Germline V gives CDR1 SGHDN, CDR2 FVKESK. V was trimmed by 4 bases and J by 6 bases, leaving 12 bases between them. The CDR3 is 14 residues long. CDR3 region: CASSPLNEDEKLFF. Here the CDR3 DNA reads TGTGCCAGCAGCCCCTTGAATGAGGATGAAAAACTGTTTTTT. Based on the CDR3 plus reference TRBV14 and TRBJ1-4, the full variable domain is EAGVTQFPSHSVIEKGQTVTLRCDPISGHDNLYWYRRVMGKEIKFLLHFVKESKQDESGMPNNRFLAERTGGTYSTLKVQPAELEDSGVYFCASSPLNEDEKLFFGSGTQLSVL.

The V and J genes are TRBV28 and TRBJ2-2, with 7 bases identical to TRBD2. The CDR3 extends over 16 amino acids. Trimming removed 3 bases from V and 4 bases from J; junction bases left unmatched: 8. The germline V gene has CDR1 MDHEN and CDR2 SYDVKM. The CDR3 DNA follows: TGTGCCAGCAGTTTGTCAGCGGGATTTGGCACCGGGGAGCTGTTTTTT. Protein product: CASSLSAGFGTGELFF.

V usage is TRBV6-1 and J usage is TRBJ2-3; a weak D match, TRBD2 (5 bases). Germline V gives CDR1 MNHNS, CDR2 SASEGT. This CDR3 has 13 amino acids. V dropped 7 bases and J dropped 4 bases, with 12 bases sitting between them. CDR3 protein: CASTLTRSDTQYF. The CDR3 region has the DNA TGTGCCAGCACCCTAACTAGGTCAGATACGCAGTATTTT.

This chain uses TRBV5-1 with TRBJ2-5; 8 positions agree with TRBD1. Germline V gene sequence: CDR1 SGHRS, CDR2 YFSETQ. V trimming: 0 bases; J trimming: 4 bases; junction bases outside the gene matches: 8. The CDR3 covers 16 residues. CDR3 protein: CASSLGSTGTGETQYF. Here the CDR3 DNA reads TGCGCCAGCAGCTTGGGTTCGACCGGGACAGGAGAGACCCAGTACTTC.

As to this clone: Other nucleotide sequences in the sample specify the same CDR3. In DNA, the CDR3 is TGTGCCAGCAGAGTACCAGGGGGCACAGATACGCAGTATTTT. This codes for CASRVPGGTDTQYF. The chain recombines TRBV6-1 with TRBJ2-3, with D tentatively TRBD1 (6 bases). This CDR3 has 14 residues. Trimming left V 6 bases short and J 1 base short, with 11 bases between. Germline CDR1 is MNHNS and CDR2 is SASEGT.

The gene calls are TRBV12-5 and TRBJ1-5; perhaps TRBD1 as D (6 bases). Germline-derived CDR1 and CDR2 are LGHNT and FRNRAP. V was clipped by 4 bases and J by 0 bases, with 10 bases between them. CDR3 size: 15 residues. In DNA, the CDR3 is TGTGCTAGTGGTTCAACAGGGAATAGCAATCAGCCCCAGCATTTT. It yields the protein CASGSTGNSNQPQHF.

The chain's CDR3 is CASSSTGTGKAFF. The CDR3 nucleotides are TGTGCCAGCAGTTCAACCGGGACAGGAAAAGCTTTCTTT. V gene TRBV6-6 combines with J gene TRBJ1-1; 8 positions agree with TRBD1. The CDR3 runs 13 residues. Trimming cost V 4 bases and J 9 bases; bases outside gene matches: 7. The germline gives CDR1 MNHNY, CDR2 SVGAGI (reference sequence).

J is TRBJ2-5 and V is TRBV11-3; 8 bases agree with TRBD2. The J call may be mistaken, given a closer DNA end match to TRBJ2-7. The CDR3 has 15 residues. CDR1 is SGHNT, CDR2 YENEEA, per germline. CDR3 DNA sequence: TGTGCCAGCAGCTTTGCAGCGGGGGCTTCCTACGAGCAGTACTTC. Its protein product is CASSFAAGASYEQYF.

V is TRBV7-3 and J is TRBJ2-2; D unclear. V was trimmed by 10 bases and J by 1 base, leaving 10 bases between them. CDR1 and CDR2 from the germline V gene are SGHTA and FQGTGA. The CDR3 has 13 amino acids. CDR3 region: CATSSGNTGELFF. The CDR3 DNA follows: TGTGCCACCTCGTCGGGGAACACCGGGGAGCTGTTTTTT.